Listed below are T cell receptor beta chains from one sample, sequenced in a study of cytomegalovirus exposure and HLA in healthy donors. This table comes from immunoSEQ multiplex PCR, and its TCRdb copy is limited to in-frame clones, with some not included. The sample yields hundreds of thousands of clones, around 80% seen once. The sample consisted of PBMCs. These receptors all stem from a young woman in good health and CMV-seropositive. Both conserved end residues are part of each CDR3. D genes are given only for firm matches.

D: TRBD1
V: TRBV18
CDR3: CASSPPGQAEKLFF

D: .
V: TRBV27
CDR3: CASSFLFSGSRQFF

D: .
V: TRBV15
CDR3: CATSRGKTGTLTEQYF

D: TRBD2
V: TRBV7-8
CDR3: CASSFLAGDIYNEQFF

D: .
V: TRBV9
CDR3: CASSTRDPGVSYTF

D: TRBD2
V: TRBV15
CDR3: CATSRHTGLAGEQYF

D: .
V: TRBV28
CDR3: CASSLGHFNYGYTF

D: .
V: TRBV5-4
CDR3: CASSRKSGANVLTF

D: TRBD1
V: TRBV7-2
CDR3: CASSWDRGIYEQYF

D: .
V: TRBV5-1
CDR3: CASSEAVGLGYGYTF

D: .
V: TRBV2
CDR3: CASSKDGVLGGYTF

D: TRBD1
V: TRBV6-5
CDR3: CASSSVQGAAYGYTF

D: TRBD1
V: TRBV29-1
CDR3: CSVDRRQGVSTNYGYTF

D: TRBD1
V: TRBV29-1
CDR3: CSVELTGGAGGYTF

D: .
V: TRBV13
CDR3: CASSSRNTGLAKNIQYF

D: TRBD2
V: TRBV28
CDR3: CASRLPASGSSYEQYF

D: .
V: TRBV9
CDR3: CASSVAGGNTEAFF

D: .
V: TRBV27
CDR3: CASSLSPRQANNQPQHF

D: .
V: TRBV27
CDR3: CASSPRRLQVQPQHF

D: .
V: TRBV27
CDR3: CASTFQGRNEQFF

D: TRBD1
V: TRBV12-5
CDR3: CASRPGQGTLSIGYTF

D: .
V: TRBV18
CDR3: CASSNVGEFEQYF

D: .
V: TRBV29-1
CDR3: CSACDSTPPGAYEQYF